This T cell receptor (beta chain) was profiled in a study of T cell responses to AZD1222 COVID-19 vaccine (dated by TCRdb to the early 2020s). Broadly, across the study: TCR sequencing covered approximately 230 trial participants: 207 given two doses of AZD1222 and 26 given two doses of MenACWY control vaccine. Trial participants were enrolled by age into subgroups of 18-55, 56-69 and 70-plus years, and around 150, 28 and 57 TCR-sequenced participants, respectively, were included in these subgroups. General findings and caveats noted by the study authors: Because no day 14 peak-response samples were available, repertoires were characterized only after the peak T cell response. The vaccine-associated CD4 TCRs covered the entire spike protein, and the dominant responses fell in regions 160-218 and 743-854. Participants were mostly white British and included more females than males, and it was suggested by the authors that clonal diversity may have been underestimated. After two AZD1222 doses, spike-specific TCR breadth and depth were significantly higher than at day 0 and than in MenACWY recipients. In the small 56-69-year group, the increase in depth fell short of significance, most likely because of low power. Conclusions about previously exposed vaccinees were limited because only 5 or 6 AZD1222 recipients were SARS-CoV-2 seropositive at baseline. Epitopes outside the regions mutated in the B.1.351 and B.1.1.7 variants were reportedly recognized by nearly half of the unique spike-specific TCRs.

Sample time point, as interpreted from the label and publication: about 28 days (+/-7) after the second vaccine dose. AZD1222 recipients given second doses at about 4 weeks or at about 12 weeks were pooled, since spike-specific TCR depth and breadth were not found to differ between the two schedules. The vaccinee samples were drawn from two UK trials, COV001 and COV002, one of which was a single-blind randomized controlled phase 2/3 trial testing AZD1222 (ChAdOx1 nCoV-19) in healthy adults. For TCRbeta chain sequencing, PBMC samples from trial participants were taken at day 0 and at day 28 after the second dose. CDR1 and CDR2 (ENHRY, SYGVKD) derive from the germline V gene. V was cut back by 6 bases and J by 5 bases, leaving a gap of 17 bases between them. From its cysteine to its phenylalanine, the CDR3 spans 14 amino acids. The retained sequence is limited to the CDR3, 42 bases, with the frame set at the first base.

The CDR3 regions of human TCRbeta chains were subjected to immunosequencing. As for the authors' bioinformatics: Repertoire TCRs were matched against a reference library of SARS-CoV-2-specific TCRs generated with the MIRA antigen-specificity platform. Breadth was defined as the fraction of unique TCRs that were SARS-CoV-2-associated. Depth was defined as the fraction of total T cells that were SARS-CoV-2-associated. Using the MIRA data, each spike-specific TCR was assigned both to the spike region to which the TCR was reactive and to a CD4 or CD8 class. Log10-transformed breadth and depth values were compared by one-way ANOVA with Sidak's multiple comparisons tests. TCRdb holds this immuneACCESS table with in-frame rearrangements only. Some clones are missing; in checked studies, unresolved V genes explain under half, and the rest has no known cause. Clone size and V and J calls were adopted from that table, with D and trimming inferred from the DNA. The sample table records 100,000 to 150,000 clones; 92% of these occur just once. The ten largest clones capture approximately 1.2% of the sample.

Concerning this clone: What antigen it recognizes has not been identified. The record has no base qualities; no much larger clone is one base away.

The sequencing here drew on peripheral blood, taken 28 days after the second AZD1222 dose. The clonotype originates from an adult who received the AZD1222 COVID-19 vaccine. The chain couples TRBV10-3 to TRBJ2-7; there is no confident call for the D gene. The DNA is TGTGCCATCAGCCCCGGCCAGCCGCTGGACGAGCAGTACTTC. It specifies CAISPGQPLDEQYF.